The present T cell receptor beta chain was sequenced within a study of monozygotic twins with inflammatory bowel disease (dated by TCRdb to the late 2010s). About the full investigation: The full study comprised around 28 monozygotic twin pairs: nine German pairs (four IBD-concordant, five IBD-discordant) and 19 IBD-discordant Danish pairs. The search for disease-associated traits relied mainly on comparing, within discordant pairs, IBD patients with their genetically identical healthy co-twins. Each individual had, on average, about 151 000 unique TCRalpha sequences and 181 000 unique TCRbeta sequences available for analysis.

CDR1 and CDR2, per the germline V gene (reference sequence), are SEHNR and FQNEAQ. Including cysteine and phenylalanine, the CDR3 has 14 amino acids. No DNA accompanies this entry. With respect to this clonotype: Its specific antigen is unknown.

From each donor, an approximately 2.3 ml peripheral blood sample was drawn into PAXgene tubes and stored at -80 degrees C. Without any T cell sorting, total RNA was extracted from whole blood using the PAXgene blood miRNA kit on an automated QIAcube. Peripheral blood from monozygotic twin pairs, either concordant or discordant for inflammatory bowel disease, underwent deep TCRalpha and TCRbeta repertoire profiling that used unique molecular barcoding. For every twin pair, smoking habits were documented, and each individual was categorised as a current, former or never smoker. The library was obtained by 5' RACE. The input for every TCR library was roughly 3,200 ng of total RNA. For each sample, cDNA synthesis was carried out in eight separate reactions using SMARTScribe reverse transcriptase. During cDNA synthesis, unique molecular identifiers containing a 6-nucleotide sample barcode were introduced by template switching. TCRalpha and TCRbeta cDNA was amplified by two nested PCRs of approximately 16 and 10 cycles, with bead purification after each PCR. Before amplification, the cDNA was both treated with uracil DNA-glycosylase and purified with the QIAquick PCR purification kit. The second PCR added Illumina TruSeq-compatible adapters along with sample-specific barcodes. Library quality and concentration were assessed using TapeStation and Qubit, and about 5 ng of each library was pooled. Sequencing of the pooled libraries was done on an Illumina HiSeq2500 single-index Rapid Run using custom sequencing primers and 2 x 100 bp reads. The study's processing was this. UMI-based consensus assembly with MiGEC version 1.2.6 was used to correct PCR and sequencing errors. MiXCR version 2.1.1 was used to carry out V(D)J alignment, clonotype assembly and CDR3 extraction. Gene usage, clonotype sharing and MAIT/NKT TCR abundance were normalised by analysing the top 1000, 10 000 and 20 000 clonotypes per sample. Diversity was computed as the inverse Simpson index with the vegan R package after downsampling to 27 000 UMIs. Paired Mann-Whitney U tests on discordant twin pairs were used, with Benjamini-Hochberg multiple-testing correction. The reads were reprocessed in TCRdb, with one entry per CDR3 protein sequence and no accompanying DNA. TCRdb, not the original authors, processed these V and J calls. The table for this sample lists approximately 150,000 distinct CDR3 sequences. The ten top clones hold roughly 2.3% of the sample.

Paper-wide results and their limitations: Because patients were on differing immunosuppressive treatments, the repertoires may have picked up extra background noise and inter-individual variability. Repertoire similarity did not differ between concordant and discordant twins, which could be due to limited statistical power. The results gave no support for a single strong signal or clonotype linked to IBD. Measured by the inverse Simpson index, TCRbeta repertoire diversity was lower in IBD patients than in their healthy co-twins. The analysis was unable to tell different T cell subtypes apart. Compared with healthy twins, IBD patients shared fewer clonotypes with other individuals, and the difference was most pronounced in patients with signs of disease activity.

This receptor was obtained from a human donor with ulcerative colitis or Crohn's disease, or a healthy co-twin of an affected twin (not recorded which). The source material was blood. The rearrangement joined TRBV7-9 to TRBJ2-3. The CDR3 reads as follows: CASRPNYLADTQYF.